A selection of T cell receptor beta chains follows, all from one sample in a study of early T cells in non-severe SARS-CoV-2 infection. TCRdb reprocessed the 5' RACE reads with MiXCR, giving one entry per CDR3 protein. The sample holds 50,000 to 55,000 distinct CDR3 sequences, about 9.3% seen once. The sample consisted of whole blood. The receptors originated from an adult who was a healthcare worker with PCR-confirmed SARS-CoV-2 infection or an uninfected control (not recorded which). The CDR3 runs from the conserved cysteine through the conserved F or W. The order of the fields is V gene, clone size, D gene, J gene, CDR3 protein, CDR3 DNA. A D gene is named only where the DNA matches it firmly. Expanded clones get a size class; other rows say once, few or many, or leave the size out.

TRBV10-3,many,TRBD1,TRBJ2-7,CAIADGQGREQYF,TGTGCCATCGCGGACGGACAGGGACGCGAGCAGTACTTC
TRBV29-1,many,.,TRBJ2-5,CSVEIELQETQYF,TGCAGCGTGGAAATCGAACTACAAGAGACCCAGTACTTC
TRBV12-3/TRBV12-4,many,TRBD2,TRBJ2-1,CASRFGMSAGGAGAQFF,TGTGCCAGCAGATTCGGGATGAGTGCGGGGGGGGCTGGCGCGCAGTTCTTC
TRBV5-1,many,.,TRBJ2-3,CASSLAGNADTQYF,TGCGCCAGCAGCTTGGCAGGAAATGCAGATACGCAGTATTTT
TRBV6-2/TRBV6-3,many,.,TRBJ1-5,CASSLQGNQPQHF,TGTGCCAGCAGTCTCCAGGGCAATCAGCCCCAGCATTTT
TRBV19,few,.,TRBJ1-2,CASGTTNYGYTF,TGTGCCAGTGGGACAACTAACTATGGCTACACCTTC
TRBV11-2,many,.,TRBJ2-2,CASSLGLDTNTGELFF,TGTGCCAGCAGCTTGGGGTTGGACACGAACACCGGGGAGCTGTTTTTT
TRBV9,.,.,TRBJ2-3,CASSVDLHTDTQYF,TGTGCCAGCAGCGTAGATCTTCACACAGATACGCAGTATTTT
TRBV12-3/TRBV12-4,.,TRBD1,TRBJ1-5,CASSLTGGGQPQHF,TGTGCCAGCAGTCTAACAGGGGGCGGTCAGCCCCAGCATTTT
TRBV5-1,many,.,TRBJ2-3,CASSSTEPATDTQYF,TGCGCCAGCAGCTCGACAGAACCCGCCACAGATACGCAGTATTTT
TRBV5-1,many,.,TRBJ1-1,CASSSTTANTEAFF,TGCGCCAGCAGCTCGACGACAGCTAACACTGAAGCTTTCTTT
TRBV5-1,few,TRBD1,TRBJ1-1,CASSYRGDEAFF,TGCGCCAGCAGCTACAGGGGCGACGAAGCTTTCTTT
TRBV7-2,few,.,TRBJ1-4,CASSSPLGFGEKLFF,TGTGCCAGCAGCTCCCCTTTGGGTTTTGGTGAAAAACTGTTTTTT
TRBV10-3,many,TRBD1,TRBJ1-2,CAISEKGQGADYGYTF,TGTGCCATCAGTGAGAAGGGACAGGGGGCAGACTATGGCTACACCTTC
TRBV5-4,few,.,TRBJ2-5,CASSLGQRETQYF,TGTGCCAGCAGCTTGGGACAGCGAGAGACCCAGTACTTC
TRBV2,many,TRBD1,TRBJ1-4,CASSDWKGQNEKLFF,TGTGCCAGCAGTGATTGGAAGGGACAGAATGAAAAACTGTTTTTT
TRBV19,many,.,TRBJ2-5,CASSRRRDQETQYF,TGTGCCAGTAGTCGGCGGAGAGACCAAGAGACCCAGTACTTC
TRBV14,many,.,TRBJ1-1,CASSQDGTVTEAFF,TGTGCCAGCAGCCAAGATGGGACGGTCACTGAAGCTTTCTTT
TRBV7-3,many,.,TRBJ1-1,CASRPPWYTEAFF,TGTGCCAGCAGACCACCTTGGTACACTGAAGCTTTCTTT
TRBV7-2,many,TRBD1,TRBJ1-2,CASSLALTGLYGYTF,TGTGCCAGCAGCTTAGCGCTGACAGGGCTCTATGGCTACACCTTC
TRBV7-2,.,.,TRBJ1-2,CASSLAGGGRRGYGYTF,TGTGCCAGCAGCTTAGCCGGGGGCGGACGGCGGGGCTATGGCTACACTTTC
TRBV18,.,.,TRBJ2-2,CASSVGQVTGELFF,TGTGCCAGCTCCGTCGGACAAGTTACCGGGGAGCTGTTTTTT
TRBV29-1,many,.,TRBJ2-5,CSVETSIGETQYF,TGCAGCGTTGAAACTAGCATCGGGGAGACCCAGTACTTC
TRBV6-5,many,TRBD1,TRBJ2-7,CASSYSSNRGREQYF,TGTGCCAGCAGTTACTCGAGTAACAGGGGGCGCGAGCAGTACTTC
TRBV5-1,few,TRBD2,TRBJ2-3,CASSLSGGGDYHDTQYF,TGCGCCAGCAGCTTGAGCGGGGGCGGGGACTACCATGATACGCAGTATTTT
TRBV19,many,TRBD2,TRBJ2-6,CASSLGLAASGANVLTF,TGTGCCAGTAGTCTCGGACTAGCTGCCTCTGGGGCCAACGTCCTGACTTTC
TRBV13,many,.,TRBJ2-3,CASSLELGSDSTDTQYF,TGTGCCAGCAGCTTAGAGCTGGGGAGCGATAGCACAGATACGCAGTATTTT
TRBV7-8,many,.,TRBJ1-3,CASSLGQGTGNTIYF,TGTGCCAGCAGCTTAGGCCAGGGGACTGGAAACACCATATATTTT
TRBV6-5,many,.,TRBJ1-1,CASSLSALTEAFF,TGTGCCAGCAGCCTCTCAGCTCTCACTGAAGCTTTCTTT
TRBV5-1,many,.,TRBJ2-3,CASRPGPFSDTQYF,TGCGCCAGCAGACCGGGACCCTTCTCAGATACGCAGTATTTT
TRBV6-5,many,TRBD1,TRBJ1-2,CASSPQGTAYGYTF,TGTGCCAGCAGTCCACAGGGGACTGCCTATGGCTACACCTTC
TRBV19,many,.,TRBJ2-5,CASSTRRLQGSLETQYF,TGTGCCAGTAGTACCCGCCGACTTCAGGGGTCCTTAGAGACCCAGTACTTC